The clone carrying this TCR beta chain was recorded many times. Amplified regions were TCR beta CDR3 sequences from RNA transcripts. First-round RT-PCR with HTBI primers amplified the TCR CDR3 region. TCRdb recomputed calls from the multiplex PCR reads with MiXCR, one row per CDR3 protein. The sample carries nearly 600,000 distinct CDR3 sequences, 11% to 15% recorded once. The data were obtained in a study of T cells in Graves' hyperthyroidism and ophthalmopathy. Sequences were obtained from blood. This clonotype originated in a woman in her twenties or thirties with Graves' hyperthyroidism that later progressed to Graves' ophthalmopathy.

The chain's CDR3 is CASSPATGTNTIYF. The CDR3 region has the DNA TGTGCCAGCAGCCCGGCAACCGGGACAAACACCATATATTTT. The rearrangement links TRBV3-1 to TRBJ1-3, with D possibly matching TRBD1 (5 bases). The germline gives CDR1 LGHDT, CDR2 YNNKEL (reference sequence). Trimming pared 4 bases from V and 6 bases from J, leaving 13 bases between. The CDR3 consists of 14 residues.